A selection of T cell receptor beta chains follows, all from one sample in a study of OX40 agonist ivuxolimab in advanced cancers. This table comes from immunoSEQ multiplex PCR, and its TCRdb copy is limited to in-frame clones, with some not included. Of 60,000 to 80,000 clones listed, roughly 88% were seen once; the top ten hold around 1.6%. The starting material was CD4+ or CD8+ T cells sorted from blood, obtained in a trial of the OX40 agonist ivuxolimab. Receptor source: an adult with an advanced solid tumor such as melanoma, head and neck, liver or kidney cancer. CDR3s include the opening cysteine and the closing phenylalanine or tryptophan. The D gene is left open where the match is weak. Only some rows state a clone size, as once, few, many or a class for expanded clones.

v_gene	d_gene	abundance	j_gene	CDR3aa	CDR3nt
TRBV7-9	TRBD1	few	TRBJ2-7	CASSPRRDRAHEQYF	TGTGCCAGCAGCCCTCGCCGGGACAGGGCTCACGAGCAGTACTTC
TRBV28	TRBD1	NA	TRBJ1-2	CASSSQGGGLNDYTF	TGTGCCAGCAGTTCCCAGGGGGGGGGCCTAAATGACTACACCTTC
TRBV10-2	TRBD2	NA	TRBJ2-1	CASTGGSLNEQFF	TGCGCCAGCACGGGCGGGAGTCTTAATGAGCAGTTCTTC
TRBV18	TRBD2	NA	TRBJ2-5	CASSAQTSGTQETQYF	TGTGCCAGCTCAGCGCAGACTAGCGGGACGCAAGAGACCCAGTACTTC
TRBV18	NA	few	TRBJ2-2	CASSRGPGELFF	TGTGCCAGCTCACGCGGTCCAGGGGAGCTGTTTTTT
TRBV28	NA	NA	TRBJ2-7	CASSYGRFYEQYF	TGTGCCAGCAGTTACGGACGGTTCTACGAGCAGTACTTC
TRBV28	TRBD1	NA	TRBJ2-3	CAGGSVSTDTQYF	TGTGCAGGGGGCAGTGTCAGCACAGATACGCAGTATTTT
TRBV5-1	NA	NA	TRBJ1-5	CASSLEVEGAPQHF	TGCGCCAGCAGCTTGGAGGTTGAGGGAGCACCCCAGCATTTT
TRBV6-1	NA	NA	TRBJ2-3	CASSDYRADTQYF	TGTGCCAGCAGTGACTACAGGGCTGATACGCAGTATTTT
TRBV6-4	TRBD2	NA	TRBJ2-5	CASSDILAGETQYF	TGTGCCAGCAGTGACATTCTAGCGGGAGAGACCCAGTACTTC
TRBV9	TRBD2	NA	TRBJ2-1	CASSVGVVGLASDEQFF	TGTGCCAGCAGCGTAGGAGTCGTGGGACTAGCGTCGGATGAGCAGTTCTTC
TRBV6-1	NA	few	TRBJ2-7	CASRDMGEQYF	TGTGCCAGCAGGGATATGGGCGAGCAGTACTTC
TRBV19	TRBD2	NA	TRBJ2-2	CARGGTNTGELFF	TGTGCCCGGGGGGGGACGAACACCGGGGAGCTGTTTTTT
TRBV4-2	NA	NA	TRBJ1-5	CASSQDTGAGQPQHF	TGTGCCAGCAGCCAAGATACGGGGGCAGGGCAGCCCCAGCATTTT
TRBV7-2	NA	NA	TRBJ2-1	CASSLAGWDEQFF	TGTGCCAGCAGCTTAGCGGGATGGGATGAGCAGTTCTTC
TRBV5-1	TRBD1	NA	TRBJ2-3	CASSLAIQGVADTQYF	TGCGCCAGCAGCTTGGCGATTCAGGGGGTGGCAGATACGCAGTATTTT
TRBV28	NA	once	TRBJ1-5	CASVDSPNQPQHF	TGTGCCAGTGTAGACAGTCCCAATCAGCCCCAGCATTTT
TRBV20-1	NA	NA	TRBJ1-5	CSARRGQPQHF	TGCAGTGCTAGACGTGGTCAGCCCCAGCATTTT
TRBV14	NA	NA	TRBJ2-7	CASSQEVGSTYEQYF	TGTGCCAGCAGCCAAGAGGTAGGGAGCACCTACGAGCAGTACTTC
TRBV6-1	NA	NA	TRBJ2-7	CASSPSGRSYEQYF	TGTGCCAGCAGCCCCTCGGGGCGTTCCTACGAGCAGTACTTC